The entry below describes one T cell receptor (beta chain). The source of the sample is a study of identical twins. Template switching added a universal primer site; cDNA carried unique molecular identifiers. TCRdb reprocessed the 5' RACE reads via MiXCR and lists one record per CDR3 protein. Found here are 450,000 or so distinct CDR3 sequences, around 14% of them singletons; the top ten hold about 0.53%. Among all donors, each was a healthy Caucasian. Germline CDR1 and CDR2: MDHEN and SYDVKM. Trimming took off 7 bases at V and 6 bases at J, with 10 bases between the two ends. The CDR3 loop spans 11 amino acids. Another study also made use of these data, one on yellow fever vaccine responses in identical twins. That report notes: Reported findings indicate that twins' vaccine T cell responses seemed partially convergent, partially personalized.

The clonotype originates from a woman aged 18-30 years in good health. This rearrangement joins TRBV28 to TRBJ2-7, with unresolved D. Sequencing was done on a sample of CD4+ T cells sorted from blood. CDR3 residues: CASTSRFEQYF. In nucleotides, the CDR3 is TGTGCCAGCACCTCCAGGTTCGAGCAGTACTTC.